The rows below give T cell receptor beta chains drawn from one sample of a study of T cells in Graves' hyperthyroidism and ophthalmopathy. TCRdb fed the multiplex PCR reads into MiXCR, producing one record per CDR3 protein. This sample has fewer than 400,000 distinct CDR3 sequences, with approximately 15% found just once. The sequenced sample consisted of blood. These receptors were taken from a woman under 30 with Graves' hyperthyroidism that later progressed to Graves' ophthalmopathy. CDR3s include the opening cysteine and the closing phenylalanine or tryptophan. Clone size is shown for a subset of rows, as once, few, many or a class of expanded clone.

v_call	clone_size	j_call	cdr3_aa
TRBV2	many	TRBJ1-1	CASSESAWGTANTEAFF
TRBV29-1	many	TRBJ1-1	CSAQEQNTEAFF
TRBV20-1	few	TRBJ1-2	CSARLTRTLAF
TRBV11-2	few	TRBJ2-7	CASSDFGQRGGLTEQYF
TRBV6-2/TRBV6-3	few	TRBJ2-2	CASSWGPNTGELFF
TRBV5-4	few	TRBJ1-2	CASSLGGGIFYGYTF
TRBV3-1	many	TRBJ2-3	CASSQGLDTDTQYF
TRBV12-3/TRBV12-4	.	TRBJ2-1	CASSFTSVVHEQFF
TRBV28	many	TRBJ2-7	CASSLSSGLLSYEQYF
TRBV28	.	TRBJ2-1	CASSYGRRELGNEQFF
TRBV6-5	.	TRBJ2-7	CASSYSSVYSYEQYF
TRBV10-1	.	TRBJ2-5	CATSRDIQETQYF
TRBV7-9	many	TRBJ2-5	CASSETSRKYQETQYF
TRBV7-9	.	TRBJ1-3	CASSARDSSGNTIYF
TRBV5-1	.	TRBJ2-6	CASSHPWGGGTGANVLTF
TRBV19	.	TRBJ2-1	CASSIDLGTASYNEQFF
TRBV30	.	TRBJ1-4	CAWSVLGQRSEKLFF
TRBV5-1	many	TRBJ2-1	CASSVNAGARNEQFF
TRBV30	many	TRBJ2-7	CAGLQREVGDEQYF
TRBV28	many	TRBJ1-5	CASSLWAGSSNQPQHF